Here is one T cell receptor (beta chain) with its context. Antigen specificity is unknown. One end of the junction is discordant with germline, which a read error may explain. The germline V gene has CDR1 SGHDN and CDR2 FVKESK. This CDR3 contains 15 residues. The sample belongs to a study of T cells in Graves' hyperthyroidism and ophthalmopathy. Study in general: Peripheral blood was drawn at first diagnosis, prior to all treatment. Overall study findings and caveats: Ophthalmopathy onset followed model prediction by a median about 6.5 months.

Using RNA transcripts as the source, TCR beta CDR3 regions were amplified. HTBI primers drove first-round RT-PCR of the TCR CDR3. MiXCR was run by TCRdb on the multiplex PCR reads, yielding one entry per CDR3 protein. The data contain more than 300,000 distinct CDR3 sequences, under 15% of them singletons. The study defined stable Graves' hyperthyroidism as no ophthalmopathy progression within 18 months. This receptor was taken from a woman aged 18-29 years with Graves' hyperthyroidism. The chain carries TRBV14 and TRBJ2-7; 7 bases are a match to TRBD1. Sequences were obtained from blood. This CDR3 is CAGSSSDRSSYEQYF. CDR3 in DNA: TGTGCCGGCAGCTCCTCGGACAGGAGCTCCTACGAGCAGTACTTC.